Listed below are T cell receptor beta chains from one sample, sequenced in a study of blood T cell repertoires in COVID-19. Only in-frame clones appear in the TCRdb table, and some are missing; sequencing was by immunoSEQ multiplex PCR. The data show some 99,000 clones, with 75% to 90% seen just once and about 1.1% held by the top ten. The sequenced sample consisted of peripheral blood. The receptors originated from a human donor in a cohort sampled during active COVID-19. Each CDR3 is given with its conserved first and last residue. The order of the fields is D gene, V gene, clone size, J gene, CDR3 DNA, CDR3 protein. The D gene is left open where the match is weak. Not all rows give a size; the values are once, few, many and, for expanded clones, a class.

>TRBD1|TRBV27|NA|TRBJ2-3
TGTGCCAGCAGTCCGGGACAGGGAAGGGATACGCAGTATTTT
CASSPGQGRDTQYF
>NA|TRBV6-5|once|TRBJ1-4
TGTGCCAGCACAGGGGCCTTAAATGAAAAACTGTTTTTT
CASTGALNEKLFF
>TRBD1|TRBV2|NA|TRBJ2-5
TGTGCCAGCAGGACTGACAGGGCCGAGACCCAGTACTTC
CASRTDRAETQYF
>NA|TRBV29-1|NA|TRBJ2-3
TGCAGCGGATGGCCCATCGCTAGCACAGATACGCAGTATTTT
CSGWPIASTDTQYF
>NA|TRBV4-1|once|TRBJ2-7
TGCGCCAGCAGCCAAGAGCAGACTCAATCGGGCTACGAGCAGTACTTC
CASSQEQTQSGYEQYF
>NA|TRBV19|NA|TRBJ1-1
TGTGCCAGTATCCCAGGCGGGCGGTCTGAAGCTTTCTTT
CASIPGGRSEAFF
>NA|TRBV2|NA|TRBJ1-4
TGTGCCAGCAGCCAGGGGATCGGTGAAAAACTGTTTTTT
CASSQGIGEKLFF
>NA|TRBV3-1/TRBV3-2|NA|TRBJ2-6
TGTGCCAGCAGCCAAGTGCGACGGACAACTGGGGCCAACGTCCTGACTTTC
CASSQVRRTTGANVLTF
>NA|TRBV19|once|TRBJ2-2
TGTGCCAGTAGTCTTAAATGGACAGTCCCCACCGGGGAGCTGTTTTTT
CASSLKWTVPTGELFF
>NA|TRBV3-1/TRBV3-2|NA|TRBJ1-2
TGTGCCAGCAGCCTGAGAACAGGGTCTGGCTACACCTTC
CASSLRTGSGYTF
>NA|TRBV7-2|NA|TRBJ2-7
TGTGCCAGCAGCCGCGGACGGGGAAACCACGAGCAGTACTTC
CASSRGRGNHEQYF
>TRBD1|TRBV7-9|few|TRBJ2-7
TGTGCCAGCAGCTTAGCGCGACAGGGCCACACGGAGTACTTC
CASSLARQGHTEYF
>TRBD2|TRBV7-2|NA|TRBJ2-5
TGTGCCAGCAGCAAATGGCGGGGGGTTGAGACCCAGTACTTC
CASSKWRGVETQYF
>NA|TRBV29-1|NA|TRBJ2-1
TGCAGCGTTGTACCTAGGGGCTCCTACAATGAGCAGTTCTTC
CSVVPRGSYNEQFF
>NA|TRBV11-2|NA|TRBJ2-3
TGTGCCAGCAGCTCTTTGACTAGTCTGGGTACGCAGTATTTT
CASSSLTSLGTQYF
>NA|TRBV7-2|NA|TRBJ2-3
TGTGCCAGCAGCTTTGACAGTAGCACAGATACGCAGTATTTT
CASSFDSSTDTQYF
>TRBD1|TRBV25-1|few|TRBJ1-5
TGTGCCAGCAGTAGCAACAGGGGCGGTCAGCCCCAGCATTTT
CASSSNRGGQPQHF
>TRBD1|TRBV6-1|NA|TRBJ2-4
TGTGCCAGCAGTGTACGGACAGGCTTAGCCAAAAACATTCAGTACTTC
CASSVRTGLAKNIQYF
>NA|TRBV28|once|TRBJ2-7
TGTGCCAGCAGTTCCGGGACACAAAAGGGGCTCTACGAGCAGTACTTC
CASSSGTQKGLYEQYF
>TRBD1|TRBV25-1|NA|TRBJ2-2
TGTGCCAGCAGGGGACAGGGGAACACCGGGGAGCTGTTTTTT
CASRGQGNTGELFF
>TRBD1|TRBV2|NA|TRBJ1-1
TGTGCCAGCAGGGAAGACAGGGTCGCGACTGAAGCTTTCTTT
CASREDRVATEAFF
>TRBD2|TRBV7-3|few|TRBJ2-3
TGTGCCAGCAGCTTAATGGGACTAGATCCCCCAGATACGCAGTATTTT
CASSLMGLDPPDTQYF
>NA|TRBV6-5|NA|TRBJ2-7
TGTGCCAGCAGAGCAGGGAATACTCATTCCTACGAGCAGTACTTC
CASRAGNTHSYEQYF
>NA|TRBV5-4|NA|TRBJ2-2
TGTGCCAGCAGCTTGTTATTGCAGGGGGGAGACACCGGGGAGCTGTTTTTT
CASSLLLQGGDTGELFF
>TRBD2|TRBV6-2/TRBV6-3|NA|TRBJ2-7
TGTGCCAGCAGTTCCGGGACTAGAGTTAACGAGCAGTACTTC
CASSSGTRVNEQYF
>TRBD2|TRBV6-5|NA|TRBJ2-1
TGTGCCAGCAGTCCGCATCTAGCGGGGGGGCGGGAGCAGTTCTTC
CASSPHLAGGREQFF
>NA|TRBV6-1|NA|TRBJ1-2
TGTGCCAGCAGTGAACTTTTGGGGGGAAACTATGGCTACACCTTC
CASSELLGGNYGYTF
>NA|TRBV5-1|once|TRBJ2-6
TGCGCCAGCAGCTTGGAAACGGGGGTCCTGACTTTC
CASSLETGVLTF
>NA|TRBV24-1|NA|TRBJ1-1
TGTGCCACCAGTGATCCAAGCCCGGGTGGTGAAGCTTTCTTT
CATSDPSPGGEAFF
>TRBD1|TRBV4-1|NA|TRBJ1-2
TGCGCCAGCAGCCAAGAAAAATCAGGGGGCGTAGCGAACTATGGCTACACCTTC
CASSQEKSGGVANYGYTF
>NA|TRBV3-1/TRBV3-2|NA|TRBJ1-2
TGTGCCAGCAGCCAAAGGGGCTCCCTGGGCTACACCTTC
CASSQRGSLGYTF
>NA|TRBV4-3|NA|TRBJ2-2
TGCGCCAGCAGCCAAGACCTATGGAGGGCCTCCGCGGACACCGGGGAGCTGTTTTTT
CASSQDLWRASADTGELFF
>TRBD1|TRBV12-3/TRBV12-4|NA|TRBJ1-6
TGTGCCAGCCGGGACAGGGATTCACCCCTCCACTTT
CASRDRDSPLHF
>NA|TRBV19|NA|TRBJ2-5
TGTGCCAGCCAGACGTACACGGGGACCCAGTACTTC
CASQTYTGTQYF
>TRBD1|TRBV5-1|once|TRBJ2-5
TGCGCCAGCAGCTTGGGGGACAGGGGGCGTGGGGAGACCCAGTACTTC
CASSLGDRGRGETQYF
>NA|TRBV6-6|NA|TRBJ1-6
TGTGCCAGCAGTTTTAAGGCAGGCGATTCACCCCTCCACTTT
CASSFKAGDSPLHF
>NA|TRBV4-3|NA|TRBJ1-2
TGCGCCAGCAGCCAAGGTCCAGCTAACTATGGCTACACCTTC
CASSQGPANYGYTF